The 7 T cell receptor beta chains below come from one sample, sequenced in a study of OX40 agonist ivuxolimab in advanced cancers. Using immunoSEQ multiplex PCR, the repertoire was profiled, and TCRdb retains in-frame clones only, with some absent. Of about 61,000 clones listed, approximately 90% were seen once; the top ten hold under 2.5%. This specimen was CD4+ or CD8+ T cells sorted from blood, taken in a trial of the OX40 agonist ivuxolimab. The source is an adult with an advanced solid tumor such as melanoma, head and neck, liver or kidney cancer.

V is TRBV28 and J is TRBJ2-2; 7 nucleotides line up with TRBD2. The CDR3 runs 15 residues. Looked up from germline, CDR1 is MDHEN and CDR2 is SYDVKM. After removal of 10 bases from V and 4 bases from J, the junction contained 12 bases not matched to a gene. This CDR3 is CAIQKGGAGTGELFF. The CDR3 nucleotides are TGTGCCATCCAAAAGGGAGGGGCAGGCACCGGGGAGCTGTTTTTT.

The chain has TRBV19 and TRBJ2-6; 10 bases fit TRBD1. Germline V gene lookup returns CDR1 LNHDA and CDR2 SQIVND (reference sequence). J gave up 4 bases and V 3 bases, and 9 bases lay outside the gene matches. The CDR3 totals 18 residues. CDR3 bases: TGTGCCAGTAGTATGAACCCGGGACAGGGGTCCGGGGCCAACGTCCTGACTTTC. Translation: CASSMNPGQGSGANVLTF.

The CDR3 spells CASSLLAGGNNEQFF. For the CDR3, the DNA is TGTGCCAGCAGCCTACTAGCGGGAGGTAATAATGAGCAGTTCTTC. The V call is TRBV14, the J call TRBJ2-1, with 12 bases lining up with TRBD2. V dropped 4 bases and J dropped 7; count of bases not matched to a gene: 5. This CDR3 has 15 amino acids. Germline V gene sequence: CDR1 SGHDN, CDR2 FVKESK.

The genes are TRBV6-1 and TRBJ2-1; D may be TRBD2 (6 bases). Germline values: CDR1 MNHNS, CDR2 SASEGT. The CDR3 covers 16 residues. V was cut by 4 bases and J by 0 bases, with 13 bases left in between. The CDR3 sequence is CASSATAGSSYNEQFF. CDR3 sequence (DNA): TGTGCCAGCAGTGCCACCGCGGGGAGCTCCTACAATGAGCAGTTCTTC.

V gene TRBV7-9 combines with J gene TRBJ1-5; D is perhaps TRBD1 (6 bases). The CDR3 runs 14 residues. With 5 bases removed from V and 3 bases from J, the gap between germline ends came to 11 bases. Looked up from germline, CDR1 is SEHNR and CDR2 is FQNEAQ (reference sequence). CDR3 residues: CASSPGTNNQPQHF. CDR3 DNA: TGTGCCAGCAGCCCCGGGACAAACAATCAGCCCCAGCATTTT.

This chain uses TRBV27 with TRBJ1-5; a weak D match, TRBD1 (6 bases). This CDR3 contains 14 residues. V lost 4 bases and J 2 bases, leaving 9 bases between the germline ends. Germline CDR1 reads MNHEY; CDR2 reads SMNVEV (reference sequence). Here the CDR3 DNA reads TGTGCCAGCAGTTCCAGGGGAGGCAATCAGCCCCAGCATTTT. Translating gives CASSSRGGNQPQHF.

Here the CDR3 DNA reads TGTGCCAGCTTACGGCAGGGGGAACGGGCGACCCAGTACTTC. Amino acids: CASLRQGERATQYF. V gene TRBV28 combines with J gene TRBJ2-5; 7 bases agree with TRBD1. The CDR3 is 14 amino acids. Germline V gene lookup returns CDR1 MDHEN and CDR2 SYDVKM. V lost 8 bases to trimming and J lost 7 bases; unmatched junction nucleotides: 13.